The T cell receptor (beta chain) under discussion was sequenced for a study of blood T cell repertoires in COVID-19. Study background: Researchers got acute and convalescent COVID-19 samples from the United States, Italy and Spain. PBMCs, B-cell-depleted T cells, or T cells provided the cDNA or gDNA that made up the material.

Using immunoSEQ multiplex PCR, the repertoire was profiled, and TCRdb retains in-frame clones only, with some absent. Of tens of thousands of clones in the sample, 75% to 90% were seen once. From germline, CDR1 is MNHEY and CDR2 SVGEGT. There are 17 residues in the CDR3. Deletions cut 0 bases from V and 2 bases from J, with 15 bases between. This sequence was found in a man in his fifties with acute or convalescent COVID-19. The sequencing input was peripheral blood. The chain joins TRBV6-2 or TRBV6-3 to TRBJ2-3, with a possible D match to TRBD1 (5 bases). The CDR3 loop reads CASSYSPTQGPTDTQYF. The CDR3 coding sequence is TGTGCCAGCAGTTACTCGCCTACTCAGGGTCCCACAGATACGCAGTATTTT.